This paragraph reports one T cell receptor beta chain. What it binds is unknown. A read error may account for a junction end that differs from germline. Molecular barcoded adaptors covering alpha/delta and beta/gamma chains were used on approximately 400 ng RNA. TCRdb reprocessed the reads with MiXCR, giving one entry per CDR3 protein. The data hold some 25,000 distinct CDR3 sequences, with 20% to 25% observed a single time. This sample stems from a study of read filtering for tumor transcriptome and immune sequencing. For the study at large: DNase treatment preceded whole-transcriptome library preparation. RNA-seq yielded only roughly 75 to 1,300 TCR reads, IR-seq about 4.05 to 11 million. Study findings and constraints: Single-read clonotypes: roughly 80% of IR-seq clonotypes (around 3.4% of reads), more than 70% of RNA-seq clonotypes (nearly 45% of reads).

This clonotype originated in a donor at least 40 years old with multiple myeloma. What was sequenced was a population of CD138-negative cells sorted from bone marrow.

CDR3 protein: CAGSKRRGAVEAFF. CDR3 DNA sequence: TGTGCCGGCAGCAAGAGGAGGGGGGCGGTGGAAGCTTTCTTT. This chain uses TRBV28 with TRBJ1-1; D is perhaps TRBD1 (6 bases). This CDR3 spans 14 amino acids. Germline V gives CDR1 MDHEN, CDR2 SYDVKM.